Sequencing of this T cell receptor (beta chain) was carried out in a study of graft-versus-host responses after intestinal transplantation. At the level of the study: Anti-thymocyte globulin served as induction for all recipients, who then took tacrolimus and steroids for three to four years.

A note on this clone: Its antigen is unknown.

The repertoire was sequenced with immunoSEQ multiplex PCR; TCRdb's copy has only in-frame clones and lacks some. The sample records approximately 93,000 clones, roughly 92% being singletons. This CDR3 spans 14 amino acids. The trim removed 4 bases at V and 1 base at J, leaving 5 bases unmatched. Germline CDR1 and CDR2: SGDLS and YYNGEE. The sequence derives from a human donor who was the organ donor for an intestinal transplant. The input for sequencing was unstimulated CD8+ T cells sorted from spleen or lymph node cells, taken before transplant. This sequence joins TRBV9 and TRBJ2-7, with TRBD1 identical over 7 bases. CDR3 amino acids: CASSQGGQSYEQYF. The CDR3 nucleotides are TGTGCCAGCAGCCAAGGGGGCCAGTCCTACGAGCAGTACTTC.